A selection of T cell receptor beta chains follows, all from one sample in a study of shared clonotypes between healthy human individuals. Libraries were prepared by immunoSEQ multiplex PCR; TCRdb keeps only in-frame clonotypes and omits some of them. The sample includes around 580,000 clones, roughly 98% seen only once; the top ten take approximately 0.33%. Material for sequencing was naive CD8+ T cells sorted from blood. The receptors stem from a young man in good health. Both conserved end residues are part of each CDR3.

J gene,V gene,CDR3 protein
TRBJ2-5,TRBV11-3,CASSLGDSGRETQYF
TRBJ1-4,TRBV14,CASSGGRGEKLFF
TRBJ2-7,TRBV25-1,CASSDEREYEQYF
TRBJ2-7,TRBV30,CAWSEGQGDSYEQYF
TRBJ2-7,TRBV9,CASSAGTQTYEQYF
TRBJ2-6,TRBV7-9,CASSLWDRGASGANVLTF
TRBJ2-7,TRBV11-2,CASSPGAAYEQYF
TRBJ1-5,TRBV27,CASSRQGLDQPQHF
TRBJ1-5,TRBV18,CASSPLDRNSNQPQHF
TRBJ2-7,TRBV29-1,CSVEDYSGQGYEQYF
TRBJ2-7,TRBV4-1,CASSLLGLEDEQYF
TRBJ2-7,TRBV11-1,CASSLGGAEEFF
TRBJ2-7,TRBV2,CASRDGVYEQYF
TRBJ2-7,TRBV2,CASSETAGGNYEQYF
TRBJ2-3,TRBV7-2,CASSLFVSVTDTQYF
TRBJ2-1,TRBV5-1,CASSLVSLSSYNEQFF
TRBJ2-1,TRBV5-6,CASSSPPAHNEQFF
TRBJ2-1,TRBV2,CASIGRARAHNEQFF
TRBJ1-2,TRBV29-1,CSATGNYGYTF
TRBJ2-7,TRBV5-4,CASSSIASGTVLYEQYF
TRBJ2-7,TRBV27,CASSLVLAGYPYEQYF
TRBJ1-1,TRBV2,CASETRGMNTEAFF
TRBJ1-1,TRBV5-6,CASSLVWGQGDRRNTEAFF
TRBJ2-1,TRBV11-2,CASSLTGRYNEQFF
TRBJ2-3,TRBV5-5,CASSSFNRDSSTDTQYF
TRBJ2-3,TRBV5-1,CASSHAVTDTQYF
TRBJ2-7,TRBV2,CASNDYGTGIEQYF
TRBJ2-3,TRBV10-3,CAISEPVAGVWGTDTQYF
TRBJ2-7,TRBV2,CASSEEWDYEQYF
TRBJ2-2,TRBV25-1,CASSLQGTGELFF
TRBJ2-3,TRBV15,CATSRDGGATDTQYF
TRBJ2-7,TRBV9,CASSKGTSGIYYEQYF
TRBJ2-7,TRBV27,CASSQAGTGLHF
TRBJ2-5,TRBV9,CASSVVGVAETQYF
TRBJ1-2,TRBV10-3,CAISTGSTNYGYTF
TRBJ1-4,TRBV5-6,CASSEGPGPSFF
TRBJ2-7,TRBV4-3,CASSPEYGTSVYEQYF
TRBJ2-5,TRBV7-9,CASSSYTSLLQETQYF
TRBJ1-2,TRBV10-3,CAIKEVEGPLYGYTF
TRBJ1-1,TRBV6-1,CASSEWDGREAFF
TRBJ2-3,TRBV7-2,CASSLVFLKLGTDTQYF
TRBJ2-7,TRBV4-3,CASSQEGSPGEQYF
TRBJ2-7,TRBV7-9,CASSFGGLTSSYEQYF
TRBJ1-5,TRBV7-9,CASSTYIRGRGQPQHF
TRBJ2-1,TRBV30,CAWWSGWGTRPYNEQFF